The 17 T cell receptor beta chains in this list originate from one sample, sequenced in a study of cytomegalovirus exposure and HLA in healthy donors. PCR used 60 Vbeta primers and 13 Jbeta primers. The protocol was immunoSEQ multiplex PCR, while the TCRdb copy is restricted to in-frame clones and leaves out a portion. The sample has about 80,000 clones; around 80% are singletons. The specimen was PBMCs. The receptor source for this set is a man aged 30-40 years in good health and CMV-seronegative.

The gene calls are TRBV7-2 and TRBJ1-6; maybe TRBD1 (6 bases). The germline CDR1 and CDR2 sequences are SGHTA and FQGNSA. The CDR3 extends over 15 amino acids. V lost 5 bases to trimming and J lost 10 bases, with 18 bases between them. The CDR3 loop reads CASSPWTHRASPLHF. The CDR3 DNA is TGTGCCAGCAGCCCCTGGACACACAGGGCCTCACCCCTCCACTTT.

The V and J genes are TRBV28 and TRBJ1-2, with 7 bases fitting TRBD1. The CDR3 contains 15 residues. The V gene end was trimmed by 2 bases and the J gene end by 8 bases; junction bases not matched to a gene: 11. Germline-derived CDR1 and CDR2 are MDHEN and SYDVKM. The CDR3 protein is CASSLHPRTGRGYTF. For the CDR3, the DNA is TGTGCCAGCAGTTTACATCCCAGGACAGGAAGAGGCTACACCTTC.

The chain recombines TRBV18 with TRBJ1-1, with no clear D. With 2 bases removed from V and 10 bases from J, the gap between germline ends came to 14 bases. Germline V lookup: CDR1 KGHSH, CDR2 LQKENI. The CDR3 runs to 13 residues. CDR3 sequence: CASSPDTMVGAFF. The CDR3 nucleotides read TGTGCCAGCTCACCAGACACCATGGTTGGAGCTTTCTTT. The full variable domain, its missing parts supplied by reference TRBV18 and TRBJ1-1, is NAGVMQNPRHLVRRRGQEARLRCSPMKGHSHVYWYRQLPEEGLKFMVYLQKENIIDESGMPKERFSAEFPKEGPSILRIQQVVRGDSAAYFCASSPDTMVGAFFGQGTRLTVV.

This clone was seen a few times. The chain uses TRBV5-6 and TRBJ1-1; D remains unclear. Trimming stripped 1 base from V and 0 bases from J, with 4 bases between. Germline-derived CDR1 and CDR2 are SGHDT and YYEEEE. The CDR3 sequence is 13 residues long. CDR3 sequence: CASSLILNTEAFF. DNA of the CDR3: TGTGCCAGCAGCTTGATCTTGAACACTGAAGCTTTCTTT.

The DNA for the CDR3 is TGCGCCAGCAGCCCTACCGGGACAGGGGATGCTGGGGCCAACGTCCTGACTTTC. This gives the protein CASSPTGTGDAGANVLTF. The chain carries TRBV4-3 and TRBJ2-6; TRBD1 agrees at 10 bases. Germline V gene sequence: CDR1 LGHNA, CDR2 YSLEER. The CDR3 spans 18 residues. Germline trimming cut 4 bases from V and 2 bases from J; bases unmatched to any gene: 8.

V usage is TRBV28 and J usage is TRBJ2-2, with D perhaps TRBD1 (5 bases). Per germline, CDR1 MDHEN and CDR2 SYDVKM. V was clipped by 3 bases and J by 2 bases, with 10 bases between them. This CDR3 comprises 15 residues. The CDR3 DNA sequence: TGTGCCAGCAGTTTGGGGCAGGGTAACACCGGGGAGCTGTTTTTT. This translates into CASSLGQGNTGELFF.

The V gene is TRBV19, the J gene TRBJ1-5; possibly TRBD1 for D (6 bases). V lost 7 bases, J lost 7 bases, and 17 bases lay in between. The germline gives CDR1 LNHDA, CDR2 SQIVND (reference sequence). The CDR3 is made up of 14 amino acids. DNA for the CDR3: TGTGCCAGTAAAAACAGGGTAGGGACCCAGCCCCAGCATTTT. It yields the protein CASKNRVGTQPQHF.

This sequence joins TRBV5-4 and TRBJ2-1, with 8 bases matching TRBD2. Germline assignment: CDR1 SGHNT and CDR2 YYREEE (reference sequence). With 4 bases clipped from V and 10 bases from J, the junction kept 4 bases outside the gene matches. CDR3 length: 12 residues. The CDR3 loop reads CASSVRLAEQFF. The CDR3 nucleotides read TGTGCCAGCAGCGTGAGACTAGCGGAGCAGTTCTTC.

The gene calls are TRBV30 and TRBJ1-2; 7 bases are shared with TRBD1. Germline trimming cut 5 bases from V and 0 bases from J; bases unmatched to any gene: 12. The CDR3 extends over 16 amino acids. Germline-derived CDR1 and CDR2 are GTSNPN and SVGIG (reference sequence). The CDR3 spells CAWARDRAVANYGYTF. The CDR3, as DNA: TGTGCCTGGGCCAGGGACAGAGCTGTAGCTAACTATGGCTACACCTTC.

The chain is built from TRBV27 and TRBJ1-6, with 9 bases matching TRBD1. Looked up from germline, CDR1 is MNHEY and CDR2 is SMNVEV (reference sequence). This CDR3 is built from 15 residues. Trimming at V came to 6 bases and at J to 8 bases, leaving 8 bases not matched to a gene. The CDR3 sequence is CASRPGTGKDSPLHF. The CDR3 bases are TGTGCCAGCAGGCCCGGGACAGGGAAGGATTCACCCCTCCACTTT.

The V call is TRBV6-6, the J call TRBJ2-1, with TRBD2 matching over 8 bases. There are 13 residues in the CDR3. With V trimmed by 4 bases and J by 6 bases, 2 bases remained unmatched. Germline CDR1 is MNHNY and CDR2 is SVGAGI (reference sequence). CDR3 residues: CASSSSGSNEQFF. The CDR3 DNA reads as TGTGCCAGCAGTTCCAGCGGGAGCAATGAGCAGTTCTTC.

V is TRBV5-1 and J is TRBJ2-5, with 12 bases lining up with TRBD2. The germline V gene encodes CDR1 SGHRS and CDR2 YFSETQ. The CDR3 runs to 18 residues. Trimming at V came to 1 base and at J to 0 bases, leaving 7 bases not matched to a gene. The CDR3: CASSLLAGGPGYQETQYF. The CDR3 bases are TGCGCCAGCAGCTTGCTAGCGGGGGGGCCTGGGTACCAAGAGACCCAGTACTTC. The full variable domain, its missing parts supplied by reference TRBV5-1 and TRBJ2-5, is KAGVTQTPRYLIKTRGQQVTLSCSPISGHRSVSWYQQTPGQGLQFLFEYFSETQRNKGNFPGRFSGRQFSNSRSEMNVSTLELGDSALYLCASSLLAGGPGYQETQYFGPGTRLLVL.

This clone was counted only a few times. The chain has TRBV10-3 and TRBJ1-1; weak D call: TRBD1 (5 bases). Germline V gives CDR1 ENHRY, CDR2 SYGVKD. This CDR3 is built from 11 residues. The CDR3 reads CASGRDTEAFF. As DNA, the CDR3 is TGTGCTTCAGGGAGGGACACTGAAGCTTTCTTT.

V gene TRBV9 combines with J gene TRBJ2-7, with 7 bases that match TRBD1. The CDR3 contains 13 residues. V was clipped by 3 bases and J by 5 bases; unmatched bases: 5. CDR1 SGDLS and CDR2 YYNGEE come from the germline V gene. CDR3 nucleotide sequence: TGTGCCAGCAGCGCAGGGGGATTGGACGAGCAGTACTTC. Encoded protein: CASSAGGLDEQYF.

The CDR3 DNA reads as TGTGCCAGCTCTCAGACCCGGGACAGCTATGGCTACACCTTC. Protein product: CASSQTRDSYGYTF. V gene TRBV18 combines with J gene TRBJ1-2, with 7 bases that match TRBD1. This CDR3 contains 14 residues. CDR1 and CDR2 from the germline V gene are KGHSH and LQKENI. Trimming took 6 bases from V and 4 from J; bases not matched to a gene: 8.

This chain joins TRBV2 and TRBJ2-3, with D perhaps TRBD2 (5 bases). This CDR3 is built from 13 residues. V lost 9 bases and J lost 0, with 10 bases in between. Germline loops: CDR1 SNHLY, CDR2 FYNNEI. The DNA of the CDR3 is TGTGCCAGGAGAGGGTCTAGCACAGATACGCAGTATTTT. It encodes CARRGSSTDTQYF.

The J gene is TRBJ2-7, the V gene TRBV6-5; maybe TRBD2 (5 bases). The ends were cut back, 0 bases at V and 7 bases at J, with 19 bases in the middle. Germline V CDR1 and CDR2: MNHEY, SVGAGI. The CDR3 has 16 amino acids. DNA for the CDR3: TGTGCCAGCAGTTACTCAAGGCCGACGGGGAAAGGGGAGCAGTACTTC. Its protein is CASSYSRPTGKGEQYF.